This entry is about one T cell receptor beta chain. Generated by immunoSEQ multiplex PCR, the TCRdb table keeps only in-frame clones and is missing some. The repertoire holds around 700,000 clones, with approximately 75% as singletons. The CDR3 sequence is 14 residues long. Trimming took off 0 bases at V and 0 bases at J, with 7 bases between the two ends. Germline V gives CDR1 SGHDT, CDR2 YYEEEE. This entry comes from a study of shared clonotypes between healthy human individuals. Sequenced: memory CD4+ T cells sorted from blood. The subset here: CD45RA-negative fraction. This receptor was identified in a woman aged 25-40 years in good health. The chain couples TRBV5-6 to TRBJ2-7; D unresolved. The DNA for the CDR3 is TGTGCCAGCAGCTTGGCCTATGACTCCTACGAGCAGTACTTC. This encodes CASSLAYDSYEQYF.